This TCR beta chain was sequenced during a study of post-analysis software for immune sequencing data. The library was made from cDNA and included unique molecular identifiers. Each CDR3 protein gets one entry after TCRdb re-called the PCR reads with MiXCR. The data contain 450,000 or so distinct CDR3 sequences, roughly 46% of them singletons. Material for sequencing was blood. This TCR derives from a girl aged 10 to 17 with multiple sclerosis.

The CDR3 protein is CSVDPPSGGGETQYF. Here the CDR3 DNA reads TGCAGCGTTGATCCACCTAGCGGAGGGGGAGAGACCCAGTACTTC. The chain uses TRBV29-1 and TRBJ2-5, with a weak D call TRBD2 (7 bases). The CDR3 is 15 residues long. Per the germline V gene, CDR1 is SQVTM and CDR2 is ANQGSEA. Between the trimmed V and J ends, which lost 3 bases and 4 bases, there was a span of 18 bases. The full variable domain, with the rest looked up from reference TRBV29-1 and TRBJ2-5, is SAVISQKPSRDICQRGTSLTIQCQVDSQVTMMFWYRQQPGQSLTLIATANQGSEATYESGFVIDKFPISRPNLTFSTLTVSNMSPEDSSIYLCSVDPPSGGGETQYFGPGTRLLVL.